Listed here are 15 T cell receptor beta chains from one sample, sequenced in a study of T-cell reconstitution after alpha-beta-depleted transplantation in children. Unique molecular identifiers were built into the TCRbeta library. From the PCR reads, TCRdb called clonotypes with MiXCR, one entry per CDR3 protein. The sample consists of 400,000 to 550,000 distinct CDR3 sequences, about 10% of them appearing once. The sample was PBMCs, taken before TCRalphabeta/CD19-depleted stem cell transplant. These receptors all stem from a child younger than 10 with inherited bone marrow failure, due to receive a stem cell transplant.

This clonotype was detected only a few times. The chain combines TRBV3-1 with TRBJ1-3; the D is unclear. Germline CDR1 and CDR2: LGHDT and YNNKEL (reference sequence). The CDR3 is 14 amino acids. The V gene lost 4 bases and the J gene lost 0 bases, with 7 bases spanning the gap. The CDR3 loop is CASSLQSSGNTIYF. In DNA, the CDR3 is TGTGCCAGCAGCCTACAGAGCTCTGGAAACACCATATATTTT.

This clonotype showed up many times. This sequence joins TRBV6-1 and TRBJ1-3; D is perhaps TRBD1 (5 bases). Trimming shortened V by 0 bases and J by 4 bases, and 16 bases separated the two germline ends. Per the germline V gene, CDR1 is MNHNS and CDR2 is SASEGT. The CDR3 length is 17 residues. The CDR3 loop is CASSEAGPSTSGNTIYF. CDR3 DNA: TGTGCCAGCAGTGAAGCGGGACCTTCGACCTCCGGAAACACCATATATTTT.

This clonotype came up many times. This chain joins TRBV7-9 and TRBJ2-5; 7 bases fit TRBD2. Losses at the gene ends were 5 bases for V and 3 bases for J; bases not matched to a gene: 12. The CDR3 runs 16 residues. Looked up from germline, CDR1 is SEHNR and CDR2 is FQNEAQ (reference sequence). The chain's CDR3 is CASSTSPGRGEETQYF. The CDR3 bases are TGTGCCAGCAGCACCAGTCCGGGACGGGGGGAAGAGACCCAGTACTTC. Together with reference TRBV7-9 and TRBJ2-5, the CDR3 gives the full variable domain: DTGVSQNPRHKITKRGQNVTFRCDPISEHNRLYWYRQTLGQGPEFLTYFQNEAQLEKSRLLSDRFSAERPKGSFSTLEIQRTEQGDSAMYLCASSTSPGRGEETQYFGPGTRLLVL.

This clonotype was seen many times. The chain recombines TRBV4-3 with TRBJ1-2; 8 bases map to TRBD1. The length of the CDR3 is 14 residues. Germline CDR1 is LGHNA and CDR2 is YSLEER. Germline trimming cut 3 bases from V and 4 bases from J; bases unmatched to any gene: 4. This chain's CDR3 is CASSHSDRAYGYTF. The DNA for the CDR3 is TGCGCCAGCAGCCACTCGGACAGGGCCTATGGCTACACCTTC.

This clonotype was recorded at least ten times. The V call is TRBV12-3 or TRBV12-4, the J call TRBJ1-2, with 8 bases aligning to TRBD1. This CDR3 has 15 amino acids. J was trimmed by 6 bases and V by 2 bases; bases with no gene match: 8. CDR3 nucleotides: TGTGCCAGCAGTTTACGGGACAGGTATACGGATGGCTACACCTTC. Translating it yields CASSLRDRYTDGYTF.

In this sample, this clonotype turned up a few times. The J gene is TRBJ2-2, the V gene TRBV27; 14 bases are a match to TRBD2. This CDR3 has 19 residues. CDR1 is MNHEY and CDR2 is SMNVEV in the germline V gene (reference sequence). V gave up 6 bases and J gave up 3 bases; unmatched junction bases: 12. The CDR3 region is CASSLAGTSGREDTGELFF. The CDR3, as DNA: TGTGCCAGCAGCCTCGCCGGGACTAGCGGGAGAGAAGACACCGGGGAGCTGTTTTTT.

Concerning this clonotype: This may be a read error: a much more frequent sequence differs by one nucleotide. The chain joins TRBV5-4 to TRBJ2-2; 10 nucleotides align to TRBD2. Unmatched junction bases numbered 10, after V lost 4 bases and J lost 4 bases. This CDR3 is built from 17 residues. Germline lookup yields CDR1 SGHNT and CDR2 YYREEE (reference sequence). DNA of the CDR3: TGTGCCAGCAGCCCCCAACTAGCGGGATATTGCACCGGGGAGCTGTTTTTT. Its translation is CASSPQLAGYCTGELFF.

Ten or more counts support this clonotype. Relative to the germline gene, one junction end is altered; a read error may explain this. The V gene is TRBV18, the J gene TRBJ1-2, with unresolved D. CDR1 is KGHSH, CDR2 LQKENI, per germline. The CDR3 loop spans 12 amino acids. CDR3 sequence reads: CASSPYKGLPVF. CDR3 nucleotides: TGTGCCAGCTCACCATATAAGGGTCTACCAGTCTTC.

This clonotype was picked up many times. This sequence joins TRBV5-1 and TRBJ2-1; D remains ambiguous. Looked up from germline, CDR1 is SGHRS and CDR2 is YFSETQ. The CDR3 runs to 17 residues. Trimming removed 5 bases at V and 2 bases at J, with 20 bases between. CDR3 sequence reads: CASRANLDPSPYNEQFF. The CDR3 nucleotides are TGCGCCAGCAGGGCGAACCTGGACCCCAGTCCCTACAATGAGCAGTTCTTC.

For this clonotype: A much more abundant neighbour one base away suggests this may be a read error. The rearrangement joins TRBV25-1 to TRBJ1-4, with D maybe TRBD1 (6 bases). V lost 10 bases and J lost 6, with 15 bases in between. The CDR3 has 13 residues. Germline V CDR1 and CDR2: MGHDK, SYGVNS. The CDR3 sequence is CAIQGWEDEKLFF. In nucleotides, the CDR3 is TGTGCCATACAGGGCTGGGAGGATGAAAAACTGTTTTTT.

This clonotype was counted many times. The chain is built from TRBV20-1 and TRBJ2-7, with unresolved D. Germline assignment: CDR1 DFQATT and CDR2 SNEGSKA (reference sequence). This CDR3 is built from 10 residues. Trimming shortened V by 0 bases and J by 3 bases, and 0 bases separated the two germline ends. The chain's CDR3 is CSARDYEQYF. CDR3 DNA sequence: TGCAGTGCTAGAGACTACGAGCAGTACTTC.

Many counts were recorded for this clonotype. The chain is built from TRBV4-1 and TRBJ2-3, with D possibly called TRBD1 or TRBD2 (5 bases each). From germline, CDR1 is MGHRA and CDR2 YSYEKL. This CDR3 comprises 15 residues. The V end was cut by 6 bases, the J end by 2 bases, with 15 bases between. CDR3 bases: TGCGCCAGCAGGGTTTACGGGGCCTTCACAGATACGCAGTATTTT. Translated: CASRVYGAFTDTQYF.

This clonotype has a handful of counts. This chain links TRBV14 with TRBJ1-5; D is unresolved. V was clipped by 3 bases and J by 4 bases, with 10 bases between them. The CDR3 spans 14 residues. Per germline, CDR1 SGHDN and CDR2 FVKESK. CDR3 sequence: CASSQLGRNQPQHF. The CDR3 DNA follows: TGTGCCAGCAGCCAGCTGGGGAGGAATCAGCCCCAGCATTTT.

This clonotype was seen many times. CDR3 protein: CSALSGGRRLNEKLFF. DNA for the CDR3: TGCAGTGCCCTTAGCGGTGGGCGTAGGCTTAATGAAAAACTGTTTTTT. This chain links TRBV20-1 with TRBJ1-4; D uncertain. CDR1 and CDR2 (germline): DFQATT, SNEGSKA (reference sequence). The length of the CDR3 is 16 residues. The V gene lost 6 bases and the J gene lost 4 bases, with 21 bases spanning the gap.

This clonotype was recorded a few times. This sequence joins TRBV9 and TRBJ2-7, with 8 bases fitting TRBD2. Trimming removed 0 bases from V and 3 bases from J; junction bases left unmatched: 14. CDR3 length equals 18 residues. Germline loops: CDR1 SGDLS, CDR2 YYNGEE. This CDR3 is CASSVASQASGGDYEQYF. The CDR3 DNA follows: TGTGCCAGCAGCGTAGCATCCCAAGCGTCGGGGGGGGACTACGAGCAGTACTTC.